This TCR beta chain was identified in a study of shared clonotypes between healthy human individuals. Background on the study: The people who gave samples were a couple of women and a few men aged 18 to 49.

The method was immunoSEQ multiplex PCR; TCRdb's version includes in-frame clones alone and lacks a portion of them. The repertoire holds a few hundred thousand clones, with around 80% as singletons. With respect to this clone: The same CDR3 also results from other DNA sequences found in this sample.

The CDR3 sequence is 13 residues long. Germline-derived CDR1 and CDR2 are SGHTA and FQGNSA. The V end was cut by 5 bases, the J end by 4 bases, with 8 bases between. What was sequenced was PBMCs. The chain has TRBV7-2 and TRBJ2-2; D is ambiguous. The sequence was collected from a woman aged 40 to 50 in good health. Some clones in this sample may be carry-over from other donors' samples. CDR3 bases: TGTGCCAGCAGCCCCTCTTTCACCGGGGAGCTGTTTTTT. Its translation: CASSPSFTGELFF.